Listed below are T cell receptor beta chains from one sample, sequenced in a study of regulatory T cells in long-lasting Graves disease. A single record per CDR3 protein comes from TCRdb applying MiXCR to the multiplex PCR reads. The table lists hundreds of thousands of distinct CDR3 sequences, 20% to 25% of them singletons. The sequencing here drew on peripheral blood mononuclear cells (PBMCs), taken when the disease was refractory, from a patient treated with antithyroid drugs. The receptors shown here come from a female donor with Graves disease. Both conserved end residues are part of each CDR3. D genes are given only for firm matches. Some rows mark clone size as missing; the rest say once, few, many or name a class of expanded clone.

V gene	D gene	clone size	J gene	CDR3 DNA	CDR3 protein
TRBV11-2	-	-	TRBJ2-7	TGTGCCAGCAGCTTTCTGCAGGGACACCCGAGCTCCTACGAGCAGTACTTC	CASSFLQGHPSSYEQYF
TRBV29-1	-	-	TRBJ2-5	TGCAGCGTAGACGACAGGATTGAGACCCAGTACTTC	CSVDDRIETQYF
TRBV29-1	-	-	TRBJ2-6	TGCAGCCCTGACAGTATCTCTGGGGCCAACGTCCTGACTTTC	CSPDSISGANVLTF
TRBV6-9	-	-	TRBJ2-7	TGTGCCAGCAGTTATGTAATGGGGGGGGCTTGGGAGCAGTACTTC	CASSYVMGGAWEQYF
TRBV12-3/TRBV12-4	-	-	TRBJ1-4	TGTGCCAGCAGTTACACGGGGGCAACTAATGAAAAACTGTTTTTT	CASSYTGATNEKLFF
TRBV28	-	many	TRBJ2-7	TGTGCCAGCAGTTTCCAGCCGGGATCCTACGAGCAGTACTTC	CASSFQPGSYEQYF
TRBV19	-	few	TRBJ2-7	TGTGCCAGTAGTATGCGTGGCAGGGCGATGGGAGAGCAGTACTTC	CASSMRGRAMGEQYF
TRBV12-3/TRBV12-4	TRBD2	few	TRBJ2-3	TGTGCCAGCAGTTATAATACGGGGGGATCAGATACGCAGTATTTT	CASSYNTGGSDTQYF
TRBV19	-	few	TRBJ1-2	TGTGCCAGTAGTATAGAGGGATCCGGTGGCTACACCTTC	CASSIEGSGGYTF
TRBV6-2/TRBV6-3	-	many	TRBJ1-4	TGTGCCAGCAGTTACCGGGACAATGAAAAACTGTTTTTT	CASSYRDNEKLFF
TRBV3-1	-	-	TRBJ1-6	TGTGCCAGCAGCCATGCGAACAGGAATTCACCCCTCCACTTT	CASSHANRNSPLHF
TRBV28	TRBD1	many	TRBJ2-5	TGTGCCAGCAGCCATCCGACAGGGGCCCAGGAGACCCAGTACTTC	CASSHPTGAQETQYF
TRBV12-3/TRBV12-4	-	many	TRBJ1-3	TGTGCCACCTCCGAGGGCATCAACTCTGGAAACACCATATATTTT	CATSEGINSGNTIYF
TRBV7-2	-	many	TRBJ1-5	TGTGCCAGCAGCTTATTCAGGGGCAATCAGCCCCAGCATTTT	CASSLFRGNQPQHF
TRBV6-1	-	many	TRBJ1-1	TGTGCCAGCAGGCCCTCCGGAGGGTACACTGAAGCTTTCTTT	CASRPSGGYTEAFF
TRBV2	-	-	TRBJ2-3	TGTGCCAGCCACAGGGATAGCGATACGCAGTATTTT	CASHRDSDTQYF
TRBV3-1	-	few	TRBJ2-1	TGTGCCAGCAGCCAAGAGGGGCTAGTTAGCAATGAGCAGTTCTTC	CASSQEGLVSNEQFF
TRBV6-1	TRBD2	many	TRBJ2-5	TGTGCCAGCAGTGACCGGGGGGGGACCCAGTACTTC	CASSDRGGTQYF
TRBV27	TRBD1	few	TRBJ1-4	TGTGCCAGCAGTAACCGGGACAGATCCACTGAAAAACTGTTTTTT	CASSNRDRSTEKLFF
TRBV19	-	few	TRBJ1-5	TGTGCCAGTAGATGGGGTCGGGGTAATAGCAATCAGCCCCAGCATTTT	CASRWGRGNSNQPQHF
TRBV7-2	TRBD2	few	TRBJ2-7	TGTGCCAGCAGCTCATCTAGCGGTCCCTACGAGCAGTACTTC	CASSSSSGPYEQYF
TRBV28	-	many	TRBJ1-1	TGTGCCAGCGGCACAACAGTGAACACTGAAGCTTTCTTT	CASGTTVNTEAFF
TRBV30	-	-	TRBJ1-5	TGTGCCTGGAGTCCAATCATGGGCAATCAGCCCCAGCATTTT	CAWSPIMGNQPQHF
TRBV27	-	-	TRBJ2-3	TGTGCCAGCAGTTTTGTGATTAGCACAGATACGCAGTATTTT	CASSFVISTDTQYF
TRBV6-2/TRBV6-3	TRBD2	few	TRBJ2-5	TGTGCCAGCAGTTACCAACCCCTAGCGGGGGGGCGAGAGACCCAGTACTTC	CASSYQPLAGGRETQYF
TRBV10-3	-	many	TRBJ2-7	TGTGCCATCCTCTGGGGTAACGAGCAGTACTTC	CAILWGNEQYF
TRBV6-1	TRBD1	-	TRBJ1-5	TGTGCCAGTAAAACGGGACAGAATAATCAGCCCCAGCATTTT	CASKTGQNNQPQHF
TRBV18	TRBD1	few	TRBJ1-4	TGTGCCAGCTCAACACAGGGGGATGTTGATGAAAAACTGTTTTTT	CASSTQGDVDEKLFF
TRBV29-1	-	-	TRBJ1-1	TGCAGCGTTGAAGTCCCAGGGAGGACTGAAGCTTTCTTT	CSVEVPGRTEAFF
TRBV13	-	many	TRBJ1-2	TGTGCCAGCAGCTTACTCGGCGGAACCTATGGCTACACCTTC	CASSLLGGTYGYTF
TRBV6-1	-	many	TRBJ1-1	TGTGCCAGCAGTGAATTGGGGACACATGAAGCTTTCTTT	CASSELGTHEAFF
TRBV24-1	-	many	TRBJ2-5	TGTGCCACCAGCAGGGTAGGAGAAGAGACCCAGTACTTC	CATSRVGEETQYF
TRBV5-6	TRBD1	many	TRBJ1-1	TGTGCCAGCAGCTGGGGGACAGCGAACACTGAAGCTTTCTTT	CASSWGTANTEAFF
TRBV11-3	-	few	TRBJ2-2	TGTGCCAGCAGCTCCGACAAGAACACCGGGGAGCTGTTTTTT	CASSSDKNTGELFF
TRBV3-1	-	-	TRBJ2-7	TGTGCCAGCAGCCACGGCCCGGACAGCGCTACCTTCTACGAGCAGTACTTC	CASSHGPDSATFYEQYF
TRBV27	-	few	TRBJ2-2	TGTGCCAGCAGGGGGCTAAGCACCGGGGAGCTGTTTTTT	CASRGLSTGELFF
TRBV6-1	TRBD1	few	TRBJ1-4	TGTGCCAGCAGAGTCCCGGGACAGGGAAAACTGTTTTTT	CASRVPGQGKLFF
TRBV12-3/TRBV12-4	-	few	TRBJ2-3	TGTGCCAGCAGTTTAGGCAGTAGCACAGATACGCAGTATTTT	CASSLGSSTDTQYF
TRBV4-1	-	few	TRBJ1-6	TGCGCCAGCAGCCTAAGACACGGCCCCATGGAATCACCCCTCCACTTT	CASSLRHGPMESPLHF
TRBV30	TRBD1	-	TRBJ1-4	TGTGCCTGGAGTGAGCCCCCCGGGACAGGGGGCGAAAAACTGTTTTTT	CAWSEPPGTGGEKLFF
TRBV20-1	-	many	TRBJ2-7	TGCAGTGCTAGAGGGGGGGCCTACGAGCAGTACTTC	CSARGGAYEQYF
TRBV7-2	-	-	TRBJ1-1	TGTGCCAGCAGCCCCGAGGCCCAGCGGGGAGCTTTCTTT	CASSPEAQRGAFF
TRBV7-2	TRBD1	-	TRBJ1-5	TGTGCCAGCAGCCAAGGGGGACAGGGGGATCAGCCCCAGCATTTT	CASSQGGQGDQPQHF
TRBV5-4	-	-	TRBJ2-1	TGTGCCAGCAGCCCACCCTGGGTCGACAGCTCCTACAATGAGCAGTTCTTC	CASSPPWVDSSYNEQFF
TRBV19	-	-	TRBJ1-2	TGTGCCAGTAAGGCCCGAGGGACGTCTGGCTACACCTTC	CASKARGTSGYTF